The TCR beta chain under discussion was sequenced for a study of T cells in Graves' hyperthyroidism and ophthalmopathy. Study-wide results and limits: Through a model of 13 V-J features, ophthalmopathy was separated from stable hyperthyroidism.

In this sample, this clonotype turned up many times. Its antigen is not identified. The CDR3 runs 13 residues. V lost 3 bases and J 6 bases, leaving 11 bases between the germline ends. What was amplified from RNA transcripts were TCR beta CDR3 regions. First-round RT-PCR of the TCR CDR3 relied on the HTBI primer set. TCRdb reanalysed the multiplex PCR reads using MiXCR and keeps one entry per CDR3 protein. The data contain over 250,000 distinct CDR3 sequences, 25% to 30% of them singletons. The sequenced sample was blood. This sequence was found in a man in his forties or fifties with Graves' hyperthyroidism that later progressed to Graves' ophthalmopathy. The rearrangement links TRBV12-3 or TRBV12-4 to TRBJ2-5; a possible D gene is TRBD2 (5 bases). The CDR3 DNA reads TGTGCCAGCAGTTTTGAGGGCCTGCAGACCCAGTACTTC. Residues: CASSFEGLQTQYF.